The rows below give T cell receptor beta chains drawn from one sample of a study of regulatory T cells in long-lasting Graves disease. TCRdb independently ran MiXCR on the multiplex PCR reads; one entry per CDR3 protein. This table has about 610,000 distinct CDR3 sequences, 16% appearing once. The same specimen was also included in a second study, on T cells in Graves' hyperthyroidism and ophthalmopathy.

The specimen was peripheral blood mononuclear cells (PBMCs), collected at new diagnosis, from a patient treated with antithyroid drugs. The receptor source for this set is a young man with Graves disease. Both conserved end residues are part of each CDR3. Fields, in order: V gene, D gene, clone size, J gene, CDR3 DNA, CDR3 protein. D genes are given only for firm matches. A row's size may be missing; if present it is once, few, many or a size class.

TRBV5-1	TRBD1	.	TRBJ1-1	TGCGCCAGCAGCGTGGGACAGGGCATTGAAGCTTTCTTT	CASSVGQGIEAFF
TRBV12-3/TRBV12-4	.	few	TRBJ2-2	TGTGCCAGTCGGGAAACCGGGGAGCTGTTTTTT	CASRETGELFF
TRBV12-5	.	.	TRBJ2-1	TGTGCTAGTGCCCTGTTAGGGGGACACAACCAACAGTTCTTC	CASALLGGHNQQFF
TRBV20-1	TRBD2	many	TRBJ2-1	TGCAGTGCTAGAGGTAGCGGGGGGTTCTCCTACAATGAGCAGTTCTTC	CSARGSGGFSYNEQFF
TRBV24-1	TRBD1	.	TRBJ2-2	TGTGCCACCAGTCACAACAGGGGTCGGGCCGGGGAGCTGTTTTTT	CATSHNRGRAGELFF
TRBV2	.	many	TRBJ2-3	TGTGCCAGCAGGGTCGGGGGGCTTCGACGCACAGATACGCAGTATTTT	CASRVGGLRRTDTQYF
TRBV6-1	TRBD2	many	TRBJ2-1	TGTGCCAGCAGATATAGGGGAGGGACTAGCGGGATTGAGCAGTTCTTC	CASRYRGGTSGIEQFF
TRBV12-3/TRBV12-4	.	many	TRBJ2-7	TGTGCCAGCAGTACAAGGGTTATCGAGCAGTACTTC	CASSTRVIEQYF
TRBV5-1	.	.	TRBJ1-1	TGCGCCAGCAGCACCGGGATAGGGTTGACGGCGAACACTGAAGCTTTCTTT	CASSTGIGLTANTEAFF
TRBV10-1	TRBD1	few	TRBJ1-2	TGCGCCAGCAAGGGACGACAGGGCTGTGGCTACACCTTC	CASKGRQGCGYTF
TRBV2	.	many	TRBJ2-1	TGTGCCAGTGGGGGAAATGAGCAGTTCTTC	CASGGNEQFF
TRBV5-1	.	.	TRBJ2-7	TGTGCCAGCAGCTTGAGGGGAGCGGGTGAGGAGCAGTACTTC	CASSLRGAGEEQYF
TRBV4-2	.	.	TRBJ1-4	TGTGCCAGCAGCCCCGGGACGGACGAGAATGAAAAACTGTTTTTT	CASSPGTDENEKLFF
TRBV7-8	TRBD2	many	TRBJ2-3	TGTGCCAGCAGCTCACTACTAGCGGGAGCCCCCGGTACGCAGTATTTT	CASSSLLAGAPGTQYF
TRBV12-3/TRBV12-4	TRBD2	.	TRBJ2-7	TGTGCCAGCACCCCCGGGGGGGGACTAAACTCCTACGAGCAGTACTTC	CASTPGGGLNSYEQYF
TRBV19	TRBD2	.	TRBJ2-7	TGTGCCAGTAGTCGAGCGGGAGGGAGCGACGAGCAGTACTTC	CASSRAGGSDEQYF
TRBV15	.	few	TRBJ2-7	TGTGCCACCAGCAGAGTGGGGGACACCTACGAGCAGTACTTC	CATSRVGDTYEQYF
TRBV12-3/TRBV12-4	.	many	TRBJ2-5	TGTGCCAGCAGTTTAGTGGGTTATGAGGAGACCCAGTACTTC	CASSLVGYEETQYF
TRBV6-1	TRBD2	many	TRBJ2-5	TGTGCCAGCAGTGAAACAGACCCGGGACTAGCGGAGACCCAGTACTTC	CASSETDPGLAETQYF
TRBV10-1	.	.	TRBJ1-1	TGCGCCAGCTCCGCGGGGATGGGCACTGAAGCTTTCTTT	CASSAGMGTEAFF
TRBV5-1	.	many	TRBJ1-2	TGTGCCAGCAGTTTAGCAGGGGACTATGGCTACACCTTC	CASSLAGDYGYTF
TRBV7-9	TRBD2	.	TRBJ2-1	TGTGCCAGCAGCTTAGCGGGAGGGCCTTCGAATAGTGAGCAGTTCTTC	CASSLAGGPSNSEQFF
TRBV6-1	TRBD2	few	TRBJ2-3	TGTGCCAGCAGCCATAGCGGGAGCGGTGCAGATACGCAGTATTTT	CASSHSGSGADTQYF
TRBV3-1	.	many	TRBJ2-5	TGTGCCAGCAGCCAAGACATCTACCAAGAGACCCAGTACTTC	CASSQDIYQETQYF
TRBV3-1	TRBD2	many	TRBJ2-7	TGTGCCAGCAGCACACTAGCGGACAGTCCCAACGAGCAGTACTTC	CASSTLADSPNEQYF
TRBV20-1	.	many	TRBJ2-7	TGCAGTGCTAGAGATTCGGGAACAGGACTCTACGAGCAGTACTTC	CSARDSGTGLYEQYF
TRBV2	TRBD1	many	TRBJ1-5	TGTGCCAGCAGGGCCGGGACAGGTAGCAATCAGCCCCAGCATTTT	CASRAGTGSNQPQHF
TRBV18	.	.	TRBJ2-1	TGTGCCAGCTTACCGGGAACCCTCGGGGAGCAGTTCTTC	CASLPGTLGEQFF
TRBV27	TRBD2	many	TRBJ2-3	TGTGCCAGCAGTGGACTAGCAGGAACAGATACGCAGTATTTT	CASSGLAGTDTQYF
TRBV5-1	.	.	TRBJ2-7	TGCGCCAGCAGCTTGCTGGGTCCAAGAGGCGACGAGCAGTACTTC	CASSLLGPRGDEQYF
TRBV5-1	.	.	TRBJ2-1	TGCGCCAGCAGCTTGGGGGCCCTTGGGGCTGGCAATGAGCAGTTCTTC	CASSLGALGAGNEQFF
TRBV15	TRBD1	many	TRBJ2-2	TGTGCCACCAGCAGAGAACGGGACAGAGCGAACACCGGGGAGCTGTTTTTT	CATSRERDRANTGELFF
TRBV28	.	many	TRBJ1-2	TGTGCCAGCAGTTTTAGTTCCCGGACAAAAGTCCTCCATGGCTACACCTTC	CASSFSSRTKVLHGYTF
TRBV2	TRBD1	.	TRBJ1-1	TGTGCCAGCAGTGAAGCGGGACAGCGCGGCACTGAAGCTTTCTTT	CASSEAGQRGTEAFF
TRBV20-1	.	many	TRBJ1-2	TGCAGTGCTAGAGGACGGGACACAAACTATGGCTACACCTTC	CSARGRDTNYGYTF
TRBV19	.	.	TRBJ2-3	TGTGCCAGTAGTATCCTCCCTGGGGCGGATACGCAGTATTTT	CASSILPGADTQYF
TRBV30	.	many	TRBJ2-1	TGTGCCTGGAGTCGGTCGGAGCGGGTTAGCTCCTACAATGAGCAGTTCTTC	CAWSRSERVSSYNEQFF
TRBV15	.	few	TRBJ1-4	TGTGCCACGAAAGAGGGACGGACAAATGAAAAACTGTTTTTT	CATKEGRTNEKLFF
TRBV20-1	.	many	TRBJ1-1	TGCAGTGCTCTGCGACCGCTGAACACTGAAGCTTTCTTT	CSALRPLNTEAFF
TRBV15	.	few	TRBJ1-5	TGTGCCACCAGCACAGGACAAATTAGCAATCAGCCCCAGCATTTT	CATSTGQISNQPQHF
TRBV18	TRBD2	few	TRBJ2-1	TGTGCCAGCTCACCGAGAACGACTAGCGGGATAGGAGGCGCTGAGCAGTTCTTC	CASSPRTTSGIGGAEQFF
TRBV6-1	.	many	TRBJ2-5	TGTGCCAGCAGTGAAGACGCCAGAGAGACCCAGTACTTC	CASSEDARETQYF
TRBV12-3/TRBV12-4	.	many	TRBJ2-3	TGTGCCAGCAGCGGATCAAACTCAGATACGCAGTATTTT	CASSGSNSDTQYF
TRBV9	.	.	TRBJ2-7	TGTGCCAGCAGCGTATGGGGGGACGGGAGCCACGAGCAGTACTTC	CASSVWGDGSHEQYF
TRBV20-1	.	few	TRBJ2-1	TGCAGTGCTAGAGATCTGGTCCAAGGGGAGCAGTTCTTC	CSARDLVQGEQFF
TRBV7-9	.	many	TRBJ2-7	TGTGCCAGCAGCTTAGACAGGACGACCTCCTACGAGCAGTACTTC	CASSLDRTTSYEQYF
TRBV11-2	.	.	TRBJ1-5	TGTGCCAGCAGCTTAGACCCGGGAGGCAATCAGCCCCAGCATTTT	CASSLDPGGNQPQHF
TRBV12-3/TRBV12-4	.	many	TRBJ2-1	TGTGCCAGCAGTGGCCTTCGCGATGAGCAGTTCTTC	CASSGLRDEQFF
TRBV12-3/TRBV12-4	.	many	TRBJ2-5	TGTGCCAGCAGTTTAACAGAGACCCAGTACTTC	CASSLTETQYF
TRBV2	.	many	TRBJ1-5	TGTGCCAGCATCCTGGACTTGGGCCAGCCCCAGCATTTT	CASILDLGQPQHF
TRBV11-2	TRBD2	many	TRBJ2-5	TGTGCCAGCAGCTTATCTAGCGGGGGGCAAGAGACCCAGTACTTC	CASSLSSGGQETQYF
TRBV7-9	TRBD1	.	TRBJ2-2	TGTGCCGATGGAACAGGGGCGGGCACCGGGGAGCTGTTTTTT	CADGTGAGTGELFF
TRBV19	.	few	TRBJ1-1	TGTGCCAGTAGTATTACTTTTCCCCGAGAAGCTTTCTTT	CASSITFPREAFF